The T cell receptor beta chain under discussion was sequenced for a study of neurological immune-mediated disorders (dated 2019 in TCRdb). Notes on the research overall: Of the roughly 35 multiple sclerosis patients, roughly 30 had relapsing-remitting MS and 3 had secondary progressive MS. The study compared peripheral blood TCR-beta repertoires of HTLV-I-associated myelopathy (HAM/TSP) patients, multiple sclerosis patients and healthy controls using UMI-based sequencing. Alongside PBMC samples, the set of about 100 TCR-beta libraries contained longitudinal samples, technical triplicates, and paired CD4+ and CD8+ T-cell subsets that had been sorted. The cohort was made up of about 65 subjects, consisting of around 15 HAM/TSP patients, around 35 multiple sclerosis patients and 20 healthy controls.

cDNA synthesis used template-switch 5'RACE with a primer carrying a 10-nucleotide random unique molecular identifier tagging each TCR transcript. Every sequencing run covered 15-18 subjects and yielded more than 170 million TCR-beta sequences. Total RNA was extracted with the RNeasy kit. Using the KAPA Real-time Library Amplification kit, TCR-beta VDJ regions were amplified with primers for the TCR constant region and the 5'RACE anchor. A first PCR added sample indexes and Illumina adaptors, and a second PCR then raised library yield. The roughly 650 bp TCR product was size-selected on a 2% E-gel SizeSelection system after Ampure bead purification. Before pooling, library quality was assessed on a Bioanalyzer, concentration was determined with Qubit, and library quantification was performed with the Kapa Library Quantification kit. Libraries were sequenced paired-end 2 x 150 bp on an Illumina HiSeq 2500. To increase sequence diversity, roughly 24-32% phiX was spiked into each library pool. In the source study's methods: Quality-filtered reads were processed with the UMI-based MiGEC pipeline, and over 85% of raw TCR sequences were removed by the MiGEC pipeline during error correction. IMGT germline references were used for alignment of VDJ genes, and clonotypes were defined by a unique CDR3 amino acid sequence together with V-J genes. Clonal expansion, Shannon diversity and CDR3 relatedness (CalcPairwiseDistances, ClusterSamples) were evaluated with VDJtools, and phylogenetic trees were built with CLCbio workbench. A clone was classed as expanded if it had 8 or more unique UMIs, a cutoff based on coefficient-of-variation modelling across technical triplicates. Clones were called with MiXCR by TCRdb after fastp trimmed the public reads at Q25, and only in-frame beta chains were retained. Merged by CDR3 protein, the rows form single entries marked with the most common genes and DNA. These V and J calls originate from TCRdb's pipeline instead of the authors' own analysis. Here the sample has 25,000 to 35,000 distinct CDR3 sequences; 1.5% occur a single time. 9.2% of the sample is taken by the ten largest.

This clonotype was counted ten times or more. Its antigen is currently not known. Base quality data are lacking; no much larger clone is found one base away. Broad study findings and their caveats: No association of the MS cluster with clinical or MRI features was observed, and the need for larger cohorts was stated by the authors. In a phylogenetic analysis, the repertoires of 18 out of 34 MS patients fell into a single cluster of related CDR3 sequences, pointing to a possible signature at the repertoire level. No identical CDR3 amino acid sequences were found to be shared among expanded clones across subjects, suggesting that TCR-beta repertoires were private in all groups. The highest TCR clonal expansion was observed in HAM/TSP patients, whereas the lowest was observed in MS patients, even when compared with healthy controls.

For CDR1 and CDR2, the germline V gene lists SGHTA and FQGNSA. V loses 7 bases of germline sequence and J loses 14 bases, and the interval between the two ends is 18 bases. Reading from cysteine to phenylalanine, the CDR3 counts 13 amino acids. Only the CDR3 region is kept as DNA, spanning 39 bases read in frame from base 1. For unsorted PBMC libraries, 2 million PBMCs were used after storage in RNAlater at -80 degrees C until RNA extraction. Multiple sclerosis patients were enrolled in a US clinical protocol evaluating disease progression by magnetic resonance imaging. Peripheral blood was subjected to Ficoll-Hypaque density gradient centrifugation to isolate PBMCs, which were then cryopreserved in liquid nitrogen.

Sequencing input: PBMCs. The TCR originated in a woman aged 25 to 45 with multiple sclerosis. This receptor chain uses TRBV7-2 and TRBJ1-6; the D gene is unclear. The DNA sequence is as follows: TGTGCCAGCACCGACTGGCGGGCGAGCACCCTCCACTTT. Translated, it gives CASTDWRASTLHF.